One sample yielded the 4 T cell receptor beta chains listed below, sequenced in a study of cytomegalovirus exposure and HLA in healthy donors. Researchers ran the PCR with 60 Vbeta and 13 Jbeta primers. This table comes from immunoSEQ multiplex PCR, and its TCRdb copy is limited to in-frame clones, with some not included. Among 64,000 or so clones listed, about 70% were seen once. Sample: PBMCs. These receptors all stem from a man in his forties in good health and CMV-seropositive.

The rearrangement joins TRBV19 to TRBJ2-7, with D possibly being TRBD2 (6 bases). The germline V gene has CDR1 LNHDA and CDR2 SQIVND (reference sequence). Trimming took 5 bases from V and 2 from J, leaving 13 bases between them. This CDR3 is 14 amino acids long. This chain's CDR3 is CASSLRDSTYEQYF. The CDR3 region has the DNA TGTGCCAGTAGTCTGAGGGACTCCACCTACGAGCAGTACTTC.

This clone was observed a handful of times. This sample also contains other DNA sequences that code for the same CDR3. The genes are TRBV7-2 and TRBJ1-5, with 8 bases that match TRBD1. CDR3 length equals 15 residues. Germline V gives CDR1 SGHTA, CDR2 FQGNSA. The J segment lost 0 bases and the V segment lost 5 bases, leaving 3 bases of the junction unmatched. The CDR3 spells CASSLDRDSNQPQHF. The CDR3 DNA follows: TGTGCCAGCAGCCTGGACAGGGATAGCAATCAGCCCCAGCATTTT.

The chain uses TRBV9 and TRBJ2-5; D may be TRBD2 (6 bases). This CDR3 comprises 15 residues. From germline, CDR1 is SGDLS and CDR2 YYNGEE. With 0 bases removed from V and 0 bases from J, the gap between germline ends came to 9 bases. The DNA for the CDR3 is TGTGCCAGCAGCGTAGGGGGGGTCTACCAAGAGACCCAGTACTTC. It specifies CASSVGGVYQETQYF.

This clone was observed a handful of times. The chain employs TRBV2 and TRBJ1-4; D possibly corresponds to TRBD1 (5 bases). Looked up from germline, CDR1 is SNHLY and CDR2 is FYNNEI. The ends were cut back, 4 bases at V and 4 bases at J, with 10 bases in the middle. The CDR3 totals 14 residues. This CDR3 reads CASSVGGGNEKLFF. CDR3 nucleotide sequence: TGTGCCAGCAGTGTCGGGGGTGGTAATGAAAAACTGTTTTTT.